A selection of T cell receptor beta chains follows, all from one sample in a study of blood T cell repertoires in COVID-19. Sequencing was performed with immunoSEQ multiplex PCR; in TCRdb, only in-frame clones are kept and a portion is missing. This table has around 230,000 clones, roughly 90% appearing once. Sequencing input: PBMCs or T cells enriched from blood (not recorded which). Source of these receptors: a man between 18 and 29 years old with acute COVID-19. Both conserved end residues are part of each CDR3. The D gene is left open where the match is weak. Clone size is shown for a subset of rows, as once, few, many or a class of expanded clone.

cdr3_nt: TGTGCCAGCAGCTTAGGACAGGGGACGCACCAGAACACTGAAGCTTTCTTT
cdr3_aa: CASSLGQGTHQNTEAFF
d_call: TRBD1
j_call: TRBJ1-1
clone_size: NA
v_call: TRBV7-9

cdr3_nt: TGTGCCAGCAGCCCCCGACAGGGGAACACTGAAGCTTTCTTT
cdr3_aa: CASSPRQGNTEAFF
d_call: TRBD1
j_call: TRBJ1-1
clone_size: NA
v_call: TRBV27

cdr3_nt: TGTGCCAGCAGAGATCCGGGACAGGGTTCTGGAAACACCATATATTTT
cdr3_aa: CASRDPGQGSGNTIYF
d_call: TRBD1
j_call: TRBJ1-3
clone_size: NA
v_call: TRBV28

cdr3_nt: TGTGCCAGCAGCTCACAGAAGGTCGCAACGTACTTC
cdr3_aa: CASSSQKVATYF
d_call: NA
j_call: TRBJ2-7
clone_size: NA
v_call: TRBV7-8

cdr3_nt: TGTGCCAGTAGTATAGTCGGATTTGGGACTATCCGTCACTACGAGCAGTACTTC
cdr3_aa: CASSIVGFGTIRHYEQYF
d_call: TRBD2
j_call: TRBJ2-7
clone_size: NA
v_call: TRBV19

cdr3_nt: TGTGCCAGCAAACTAATTACGGGACAGGGGAACTATGGCTACACCTTC
cdr3_aa: CASKLITGQGNYGYTF
d_call: TRBD1
j_call: TRBJ1-2
clone_size: NA
v_call: TRBV3-1/TRBV3-2

cdr3_nt: TGTGCCTGCCAGGGGTTCCTACGGGATACGCAGTATTTT
cdr3_aa: CACQGFLRDTQYF
d_call: NA
j_call: TRBJ2-3
clone_size: NA
v_call: TRBV30

cdr3_nt: TGTGCCAGCAGTGAGGGCAGAGAGCTGTTTTTT
cdr3_aa: CASSEGRELFF
d_call: NA
j_call: TRBJ2-2
clone_size: NA
v_call: TRBV2

cdr3_nt: TGTGCCAGCACAGGACGCAGGGGAGGGCTAACCTACGAGCAGTACTTC
cdr3_aa: CASTGRRGGLTYEQYF
d_call: NA
j_call: TRBJ2-7
clone_size: NA
v_call: TRBV6-4

cdr3_nt: TGTGCCAGCAGTGGCCTCCGGGACAGCCTCTACGAGCAGTACTTC
cdr3_aa: CASSGLRDSLYEQYF
d_call: TRBD1
j_call: TRBJ2-7
clone_size: NA
v_call: TRBV25-1

cdr3_nt: TGCGCCAGCAGCCATGTTGACAGGGTTACCGGGGAGCTGTTTTTT
cdr3_aa: CASSHVDRVTGELFF
d_call: TRBD1
j_call: TRBJ2-2
clone_size: NA
v_call: TRBV4-3

cdr3_nt: TGTGCCAGCAGCAAGGACTCGTACCAAGAGACCCAGTACTTC
cdr3_aa: CASSKDSYQETQYF
d_call: NA
j_call: TRBJ2-5
clone_size: NA
v_call: TRBV7-2

cdr3_nt: TGTGCCAGCAGTACCCATCGGTCGGGACAGGGGATCTATCAGCCCCAGCATTTT
cdr3_aa: CASSTHRSGQGIYQPQHF
d_call: TRBD1
j_call: TRBJ1-5
clone_size: NA
v_call: TRBV28

cdr3_nt: TGTGCCAGCAGTAACGGGGGGACAGGCACCTCTGGGGCCAACGTCCTGACTTTC
cdr3_aa: CASSNGGTGTSGANVLTF
d_call: NA
j_call: TRBJ2-6
clone_size: once
v_call: TRBV28